A single sample gave rise to the 2 T cell receptor beta chains below, sequenced in a study of blood T cell repertoires in COVID-19. Profiled with immunoSEQ multiplex PCR; TCRdb holds only in-frame clones, not every one. The repertoire consists of some 120,000 clones, with around four fifths occurring once and the leading ten covering roughly 2.4%. The specimen sequenced was peripheral blood. These receptors were taken from a man aged 25-45 years with acute or convalescent COVID-19.

The genes are TRBV10-1 and TRBJ2-3; 8 nucleotides align to TRBD2. The V segment lost 2 bases and the J segment 3 bases; nucleotides outside the gene matches: 4. The CDR3 loop spans 15 amino acids. The germline V gene has CDR1 WNHNN and CDR2 SYGVQD (reference sequence). As DNA, the CDR3 is TGCGCCAGCAGTGAGAGTGCTAGCGGGACAGATACGCAGTATTTT. It is translated as CASSESASGTDTQYF.

Worth noting for this clone: Other DNA sequences in the same sample also yield this CDR3. In DNA, the CDR3 is TGTGCCAGCAGCGTAGGTGGCGGGGCTTACGAGCAGTACTTC. Translated: CASSVGGGAYEQYF. J is TRBJ2-7 and V is TRBV9; perhaps TRBD2 as D (6 bases). Germline CDR1 reads SGDLS; CDR2 reads YYNGEE. Trimming left V 0 bases short and J 4 bases short, with 11 bases between. The CDR3 length is 14 residues. Full variable domain (missing parts from reference TRBV9 and TRBJ2-7): DSGVTQTPKHLITATGQRVTLRCSPRSGDLSVYWYQQSLDQGLQFLIQYYNGEERAKGNILERFSAQQFPDLHSELNLSSLELGDSALYFCASSVGGGAYEQYFGPGTRLTVT.